This T cell receptor beta chain was observed in a study of vaccination and CD4 T cells after COVID-19. General study findings and limits: Relatively few convalescent patients were studied; early post-infection timepoints were not included.

Germline-derived CDR1 and CDR2 are MNHNS and SASEGT. The ends lost 6 bases at V and 3 bases at J; junction bases unmatched: 7. The CDR3 length is 15 residues. The Oncomine TCR Beta short-read assay sequenced DNA from cultured CD4+ T cells. Genomic DNA was isolated from CD4+ T cells that had been cultured. TCRdb re-derived calls from the PCR reads in MiXCR, one entry per CDR3 protein. The table shows around 16,000 distinct CDR3 sequences, with around 47% occurring only once. Of note for this clonotype: Antigen: not known.

Treatment in this sample: roughly 10-day PBMC culture with coronavirus spike peptide pools or control peptides (ViraFEST assay). PCR tests turned positive between March and December 2020, before US Alpha, Beta and Delta variants. Sequencing was done on a sample of CD4+ T cells from blood, cultured in vitro. The chain combines TRBV6-1 with TRBJ2-7; 11 bases match TRBD2. The receptor was derived from a human donor who had recovered from COVID-19. CDR3 in DNA: TGTGCCAGCAGCCCCGTGGGACTAGCGGACTACGAGCAGTACTTC. This codes for CASSPVGLADYEQYF.